This note documents a single T cell receptor beta chain sequence. Per the germline V gene, CDR1 is SGHNT and CDR2 is YYREEE (reference sequence). Trimming cost V 3 bases and J 3 bases; bases outside gene matches: 17. The CDR3 covers 18 residues. Libraries were prepared by immunoSEQ multiplex PCR; TCRdb keeps only in-frame clonotypes and omits some of them. The sample lists fewer than 120,000 clones; 85% to 90% were seen once. The data were obtained in a study of control samples from healthy donors and cancer patients. The chain joins TRBV5-4 to TRBJ1-1; 7 bases match TRBD1. Specimen: PBMCs. The receptor's source is a woman aged 60-75 years with lung cancer. CDR3 amino acids: CASSSGLSRGLRYTEAFF. The CDR3 DNA sequence: TGTGCCAGCAGCTCCGGGTTGAGTAGGGGGCTTCGGTACACTGAAGCTTTCTTT. The variable domain in full, with the rest retrieved from reference TRBV5-4 and TRBJ1-1, is ETGVTQSPTHLIKTRGQQVTLRCSSQSGHNTVSWYQQALGQGPQFIFQYYREEENGRGNFPPRFSGLQFPNYSSELNVNALELDDSALYLCASSSGLSRGLRYTEAFFGQGTRLTVV.